These 16 T cell receptor beta chains share one sample of origin, sequenced in a study of T cells expressing NK-cell markers. TCRdb reworked the 5' RACE reads into one entry per CDR3 protein, no DNA. Its clone listing holds approximately 440,000 distinct CDR3 sequences. The source material was blood T cells: a sorted CD56 or NKG2C T cell subset, CD4+ or CD8+ T cells, or bulk PBMC T cells (not recorded which). The receptors come from a woman in her 50s in good health.

The rearrangement links TRBV20-1 to TRBJ1-2; TCRdb returns TRBD1, unconfirmable since there is no DNA. This CDR3 spans 14 amino acids. Germline V CDR1 and CDR2: DFQATT, SNEGSKA (reference sequence). The CDR3 sequence: CSARGTQSFYGYTF.

The J gene is TRBJ2-3, the V gene TRBV3-1; checking the TCRdb D call of TRBD2 is not possible without DNA. The germline CDR1 and CDR2 sequences are LGHDT and YNNKEL (reference sequence). The length of the CDR3 is 17 residues. The CDR3 here is CASSQGALASSTDTQYF.

The J gene is TRBJ2-1, the V gene TRBV20-1; TCRdb's assignment of TRBD1 cannot be checked, as there is no DNA. This CDR3 comprises 17 residues. Germline lookup yields CDR1 DFQATT and CDR2 SNEGSKA (reference sequence). The CDR3 protein is CSAQNRVGLGAVNEQFF.

This chain links TRBV9 with TRBJ2-1; the D call from TCRdb, TRBD1, cannot be confirmed without DNA. Germline V gives CDR1 SGDLS, CDR2 YYNGEE. The CDR3 is 18 residues long. The CDR3 loop reads CASSLRTLRTGTYNEQFF.

This rearrangement joins TRBV5-1 to TRBJ2-3; the TCRdb call, TRBD1, lacks DNA for checking. Germline V gene data show CDR1 as SGHRS and CDR2 as YFSETQ. This CDR3 is 15 amino acids long. CDR3 loop: CASSEKGHHTDTQYF.

The chain has TRBV20-1 and TRBJ1-4; the TRBD1 assignment by TCRdb is unverifiable without DNA. The CDR3 totals 12 residues. Germline CDR1 is DFQATT and CDR2 is SNEGSKA (reference sequence). CDR3 residues: CSAPRGNEKLFF.

The chain joins TRBV5-1 to TRBJ2-3; TCRdb proposes TRBD1, but this gene call is untestable without DNA. Per the germline V gene, CDR1 is SGHRS and CDR2 is YFSETQ. The CDR3 runs to 17 residues. This chain's CDR3 is CASSLRPDGTSTDTQYF. Variable domain in full (rest from reference TRBV5-1 and TRBJ2-3): KAGVTQTPRYLIKTRGQQVTLSCSPISGHRSVSWYQQTPGQGLQFLFEYFSETQRNKGNFPGRFSGRQFSNSRSEMNVSTLELGDSALYLCASSLRPDGTSTDTQYFGPGTRLTVL.

The chain joins TRBV5-1 to TRBJ2-5; TCRdb's D call of TRBD1 is untestable without DNA. There are 14 residues in the CDR3. CDR1 is SGHRS and CDR2 is YFSETQ in the germline V gene. This CDR3 is CASSLEGNGETQYF. Looking up the rest from reference TRBV5-1 and TRBJ2-5 gives the full variable domain: KAGVTQTPRYLIKTRGQQVTLSCSPISGHRSVSWYQQTPGQGLQFLFEYFSETQRNKGNFPGRFSGRQFSNSRSEMNVSTLELGDSALYLCASSLEGNGETQYFGPGTRLLVL.

The V and J genes are TRBV7-2 and TRBJ1-4. Germline V lookup: CDR1 SGHTA, CDR2 FQGNSA. The CDR3 length is 15 residues. This CDR3 is CASTYRGGEGEKLFF.

The V call is TRBV5-1, the J call TRBJ2-5; TCRdb names TRBD2, which stays unverified in the absence of DNA. The CDR3 runs to 15 residues. CDR1 and CDR2 from the germline V gene are SGHRS and YFSETQ. The CDR3 spells CASYLSAGGIETQYF. Full variable domain (rest looked up from reference TRBV5-1 and TRBJ2-5): KAGVTQTPRYLIKTRGQQVTLSCSPISGHRSVSWYQQTPGQGLQFLFEYFSETQRNKGNFPGRFSGRQFSNSRSEMNVSTLELGDSALYLCASYLSAGGIETQYFGPGTRLLVL.

The chain is built from TRBV3-1 and TRBJ2-1; TCRdb lists TRBD2, though no DNA is available to test this call. From germline, CDR1 is LGHDT and CDR2 YNNKEL (reference sequence). This CDR3 region has 15 residues. CDR3 loop: CASSLGSGSGNEQFF.

The rearrangement uses TRBV19 and TRBJ2-7; lacking DNA, the TRBD2 call made by TCRdb goes unchecked. CDR1 and CDR2 from the germline V gene are LNHDA and SQIVND (reference sequence). The length of the CDR3 is 13 residues. CDR3 amino acids: CASSRTPTREQYF.

The genes are TRBV15 and TRBJ1-1; there is no DNA to check the TCRdb D call of TRBD1. Germline lookup yields CDR1 LNHNV and CDR2 YYDKDF (reference sequence). The CDR3 has 15 residues. CDR3 protein: CATSRDLDSQYEAFF.

The genes are TRBV12-3 or TRBV12-4 and TRBJ1-3; TCRdb names TRBD1, which stays unverified in the absence of DNA. The CDR3 has 14 residues. The CDR3 is CASRGMGRGNTIYF.

This chain joins TRBV12-3 or TRBV12-4 and TRBJ2-1. The CDR3 covers 15 residues. CDR3 region: CASTFSGNQYNEQFF.

The rearrangement uses TRBV2 and TRBJ2-1; TCRdb indicates TRBD1, and absent DNA this call remains unverified. The germline CDR1 and CDR2 sequences are SNHLY and FYNNEI. This CDR3 comprises 15 residues. The CDR3 reads CASSVLGFTGGEQFF.